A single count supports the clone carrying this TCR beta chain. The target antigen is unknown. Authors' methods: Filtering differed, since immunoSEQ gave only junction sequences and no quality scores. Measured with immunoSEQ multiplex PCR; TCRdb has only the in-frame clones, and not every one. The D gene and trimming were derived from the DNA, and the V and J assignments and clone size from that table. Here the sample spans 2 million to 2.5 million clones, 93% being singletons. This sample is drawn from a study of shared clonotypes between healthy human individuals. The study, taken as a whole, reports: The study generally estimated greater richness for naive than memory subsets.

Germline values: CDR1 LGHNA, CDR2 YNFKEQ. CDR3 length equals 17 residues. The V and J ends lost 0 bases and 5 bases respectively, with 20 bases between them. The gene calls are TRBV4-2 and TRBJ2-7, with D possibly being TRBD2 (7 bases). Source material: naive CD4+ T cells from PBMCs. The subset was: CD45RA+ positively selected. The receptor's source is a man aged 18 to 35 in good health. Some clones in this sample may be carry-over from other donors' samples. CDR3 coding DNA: TGTGCCAGCAGCCAAGACCCCCGCGCGGGGGCTCGACACGAGCAGTACTTC. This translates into CASSQDPRAGARHEQYF.